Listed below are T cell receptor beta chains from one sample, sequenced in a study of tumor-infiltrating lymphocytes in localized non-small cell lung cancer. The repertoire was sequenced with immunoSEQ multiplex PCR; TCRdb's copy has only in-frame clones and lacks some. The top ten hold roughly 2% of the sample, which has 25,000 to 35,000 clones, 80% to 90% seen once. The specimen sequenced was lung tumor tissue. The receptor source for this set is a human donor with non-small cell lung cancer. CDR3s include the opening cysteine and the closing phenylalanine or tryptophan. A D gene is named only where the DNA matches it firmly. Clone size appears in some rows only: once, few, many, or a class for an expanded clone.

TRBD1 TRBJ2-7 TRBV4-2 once TGTGCCAGCAGCCGGACAGGGTACGAGCAGTACTTC CASSRTGYEQYF
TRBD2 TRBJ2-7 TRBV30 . TGTGCCTGGAGGAAAAGCGGGGGGGCCTGGCAGTACTTC CAWRKSGGAWQYF
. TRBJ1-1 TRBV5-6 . TGTGCCAGCAGCTGGGGGCTAAGAGGGGGGAACACTGAAGCTTTCTTT CASSWGLRGGNTEAFF
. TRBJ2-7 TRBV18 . TGTGCCAGCTCACCACGGCAGCTCGAGCAGTACTTC CASSPRQLEQYF
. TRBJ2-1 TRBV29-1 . TGCAGCACTAGGGAGGTTGGGAGCTCCTACAATGAGCAGTTCTTC CSTREVGSSYNEQFF
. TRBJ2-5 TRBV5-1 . TGCGCCAGCAGCCCCGGGGCGGGAGAGACCCAGTACTTC CASSPGAGETQYF
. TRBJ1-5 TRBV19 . TGTGCCAGTAGTATACAGGGCCGGAGCAATCAGCCCCAGCATTTT CASSIQGRSNQPQHF
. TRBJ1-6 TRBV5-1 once TGCGCCAGCAGCTTGGCTGGGGGCGATTCACCCCTCCACTTT CASSLAGGDSPLHF
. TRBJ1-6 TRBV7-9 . TGTGCCAGCAGCTCACCCGCGGGAGGAGGGTCACCCCTCCACTTT CASSSPAGGGSPLHF
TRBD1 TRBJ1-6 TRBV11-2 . TGTGCCAGCAGCTTAGTTGGACAGGGTCATAATTCACCCCTCCACTTT CASSLVGQGHNSPLHF
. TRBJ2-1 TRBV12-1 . TGTGCCAGCAGCTTTCCCAGCGCCGGGGGAAACAATGAGCAGTTCTTC CASSFPSAGGNNEQFF
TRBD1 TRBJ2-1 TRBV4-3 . TGCGCCAGCAGCGCTGGTCACAGGGGGTTCTACAATGAGCAGTTCTTC CASSAGHRGFYNEQFF
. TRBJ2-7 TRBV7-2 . TGTGCCAGCACATCATCTAGCTACGAGCAGTACTTC CASTSSSYEQYF
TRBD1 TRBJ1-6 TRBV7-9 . TGTGCCAGCAGCCTGGGGACAGAAGGATATTCACCCCTCCACTTT CASSLGTEGYSPLHF
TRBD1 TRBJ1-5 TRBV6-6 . TGTGCCAGCAGTTACCCGGGACAGGGTGGCAATCAGCCCCAGCATTTT CASSYPGQGGNQPQHF
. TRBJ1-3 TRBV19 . TGTGCCAGTAGGCAGCTTCTCTCTGGAAACACCATATATTTT CASRQLLSGNTIYF
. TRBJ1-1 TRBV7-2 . TGTGCCAGCAGCGACCCAGGGAAACTGAACACTGAAGCTTTCTTT CASSDPGKLNTEAFF
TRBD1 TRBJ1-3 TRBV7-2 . TGTGCCAGCAGCTTGGAGGGGGCTTTGAACACCATATATTTT CASSLEGALNTIYF
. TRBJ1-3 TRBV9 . TGTGCCAGCAGCGCACAGGGACCGATCTCTGGAAACACCATATATTTT CASSAQGPISGNTIYF
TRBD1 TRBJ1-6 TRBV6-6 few TGTGCCAGCAGGGCTCCGGGACAGGGACAGTCACCCCTCCACTTT CASRAPGQGQSPLHF
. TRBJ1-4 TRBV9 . TGTGCCAGCAGCGTAGGAGGCCAGAATGAAAAACTGTTTTTT CASSVGGQNEKLFF
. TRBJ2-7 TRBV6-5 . TGTGCCAGCAGGACGGTTAACTACGAGCAGTACTTC CASRTVNYEQYF
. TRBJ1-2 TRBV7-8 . TGTGCCAGCAGCTTTACAGGGAATGGCTACACCTTC CASSFTGNGYTF
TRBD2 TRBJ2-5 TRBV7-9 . TGTGCCAGCAGCCCCGGACTAGCGGGGGGAAGGGAGACCCAGTACTTC CASSPGLAGGRETQYF
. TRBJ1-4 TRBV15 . TGTGCCACCAGCTCGAGAGGTGGCCCACTGTTTTTT CATSSRGGPLFF
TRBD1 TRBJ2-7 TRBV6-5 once TGTGCCAGCAGTTTCGCCGGGACAGGGGGCTTGGACGAGCAGTACTTC CASSFAGTGGLDEQYF
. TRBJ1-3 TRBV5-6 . TGTGCCAGCAGCCCGGAGGTCAGGTCGACCACCATATATTTT CASSPEVRSTTIYF
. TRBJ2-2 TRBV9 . TGTGCCAGCAGTTCAGGGGTAAACACCGGGGAGCTGTTTTTT CASSSGVNTGELFF
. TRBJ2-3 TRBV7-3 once TGTGCCAGCAGCGATCCTCGGGGCGGGGATACGCAGTATTTT CASSDPRGGDTQYF
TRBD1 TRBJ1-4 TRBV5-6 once TGTGCCAGCCGTTTGGGGACAGGGAATAATAGAAAACTGTTTTTT CASRLGTGNNRKLFF
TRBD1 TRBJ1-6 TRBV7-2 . TGTGCCAGCAGCTCGACCGGGACAGGGGGGGCACCCCTCCACTTT CASSSTGTGGAPLHF
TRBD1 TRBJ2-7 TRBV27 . TGTGCCAGCAGTCAACGGACAGGGAACTACGAGCAGTACTTC CASSQRTGNYEQYF
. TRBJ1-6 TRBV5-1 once TGCGCCAGCAGCTTGGCGGCAGGAGAAAATTCACCCCTCCACTTT CASSLAAGENSPLHF
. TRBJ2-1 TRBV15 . TGTGCCACCAGCAGAACCAGCAACCTCTACAATGAGCAGTTCTTC CATSRTSNLYNEQFF
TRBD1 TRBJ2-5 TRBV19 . TGTGCCAGTAGTCCCCGCCCGGGACAGGCCTTATTGGCCCAGTACTTC CASSPRPGQALLAQYF
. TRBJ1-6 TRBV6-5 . TGTGCCAGCAGTTTGCTGATTAATTCACCCCTCCACTTT CASSLLINSPLHF
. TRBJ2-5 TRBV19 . TGTGCCAGTAGTACTAAAGGGGCCCAGTACTTC CASSTKGAQYF
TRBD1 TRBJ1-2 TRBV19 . TGTGCCAGTAGTACCGGACAGGTGGGCTACACCTTC CASSTGQVGYTF
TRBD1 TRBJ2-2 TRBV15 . TGTGCCACCAGCAAGACAGGGTGGACCGGGGAGCTGTTTTTT CATSKTGWTGELFF
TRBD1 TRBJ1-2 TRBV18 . TGTGCCAGCTCACCCGGGACAGAGAACTATGGCTACACCTTC CASSPGTENYGYTF
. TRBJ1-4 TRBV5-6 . TGTGCCAGCAGCTTGGGACAAACAAAAAATGAAAAACTGTTTTTT CASSLGQTKNEKLFF
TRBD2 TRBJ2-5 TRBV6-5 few TGTGCCAGCGCCCAGCGGGGGAAAGAGACCCAGTACTTC CASAQRGKETQYF
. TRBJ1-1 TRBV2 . TGTGCCAGCACGGGGACCTCAGCGCGCACTGAAGCTTTCTTT CASTGTSARTEAFF
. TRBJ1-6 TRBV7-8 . TGTGCCAGCAGCTTACTTTCGGGGACGGGGAATTCACCCCTCCACTTT CASSLLSGTGNSPLHF
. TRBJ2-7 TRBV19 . TGTGCCAGTAGTCCGGGACTCACCTACGAGCAGTACTTC CASSPGLTYEQYF
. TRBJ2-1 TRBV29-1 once TGCAGCGTTGGGCTAAATGAGCAGTTCTTC CSVGLNEQFF
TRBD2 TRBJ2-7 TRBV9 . TGTGCCAGCAGCGTAGAGGGACTAGCGGAAAGCTCCTACGAGCAGTACTTC CASSVEGLAESSYEQYF
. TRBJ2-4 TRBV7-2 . TGTGCCAGCAGATTAGAGGAATGGGACATTCAGTACTTC CASRLEEWDIQYF
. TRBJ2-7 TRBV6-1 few TGTGCCATCGCACTGGGGGACGAGCAGTACTTC CAIALGDEQYF
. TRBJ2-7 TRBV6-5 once TGTGCCAGCAGAGGACGGCCCTACGAGCAGTACTTC CASRGRPYEQYF
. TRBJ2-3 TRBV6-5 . TGTGCCAGCAGAGGAAGGGGGTCCCAGGATACGCAGTATTTT CASRGRGSQDTQYF
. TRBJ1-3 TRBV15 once TGTGCCACCAGCAGAGGGGAGAGCTCTGGAAACACCATATATTTT CATSRGESSGNTIYF
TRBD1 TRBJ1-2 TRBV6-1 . TGTGCCAGCAGCGAGGACAGGTGGGACTATGGCTACACCTTC CASSEDRWDYGYTF
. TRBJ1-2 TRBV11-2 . TGTGCCAGCAGCTTAAGGGAACAATATGGCTACACCTTC CASSLREQYGYTF
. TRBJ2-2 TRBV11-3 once TGTGCCAGCAGCCGGACAGTGAACACCGGGGAGCTGTTTTTT CASSRTVNTGELFF
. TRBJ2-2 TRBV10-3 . TGTGCCATCAGTGAGTCAGCATTGACCGGGGAGCTGTTTTTT CAISESALTGELFF
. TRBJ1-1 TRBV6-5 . TGTGCCAGCAAAAGCGGGGGGGATTGGAACACTGAAGCTTTCTTT CASKSGGDWNTEAFF
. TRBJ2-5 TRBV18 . TGTGCCAGCTCACGTGAAGAGACCCAGTACTTC CASSREETQYF
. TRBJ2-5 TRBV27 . TGTGCCAGTCGTGGGTCCCCCGGCCTCGGAGAGACCCAGTACTTC CASRGSPGLGETQYF